The TCR beta chain described here comes from a study of T cells in Graves' hyperthyroidism and ophthalmopathy. This clonotype was recorded a few times. The length of the CDR3 is 16 residues. Germline V CDR1 and CDR2: MNHNS, SASEGT. Trimming took 1 base from V and 1 from J, leaving 11 bases between them. The TCR beta CDR3 regions underwent amplification using RNA transcripts as the source. In the first-round RT-PCR of the TCR CDR3, the HTBI primer set was used. TCRdb used MiXCR to reprocess the multiplex PCR reads, holding one entry per CDR3 protein. The sample yields fewer than 200,000 distinct CDR3 sequences, less than 10% seen once.

This chain links TRBV6-1 with TRBJ1-5, with D maybe TRBD1 (6 bases). This sequence originates from a woman between 18 and 29 years old with Graves' hyperthyroidism that later progressed to Graves' ophthalmopathy. The material sequenced was blood. CDR3 DNA sequence: TGTGCCAGCAGTGAAGTGGGAGGACAGAGCAATCAGCCCCAGCATTTT. This sequence encodes CASSEVGGQSNQPQHF.